This T cell receptor (beta chain) was captured in a study of post-analysis software for immune sequencing data. Study in general: Recorded subtypes: relapsing-remitting, secondary progressive, progressive-relapsing; some patients unannotated.

With respect to this clonotype: Antigen: not known.

Broader study findings: About 5 TRBV segments were significantly more frequent in patients than in controls. TRBV5-6, TRBV5-1 and TRBV20-1 were among these segments. Multiple sclerosis patients had significantly lower normalized Chao1 diversity than controls. Samples prepared in the same batch strongly co-clustered by F measure.

Built from TCR beta cDNA, the libraries had unique molecular identifiers in them. Input of about 0.9 to 10 million T cells yielded 400,000 to 550,000 cDNA molecules. TCRdb called the PCR reads again in MiXCR, with one record for every CDR3 protein. The table shows about 770,000 distinct CDR3 sequences, with 46% occurring only once. The CDR3 extends over 14 amino acids. This chain connects TRBV12-3 or TRBV12-4 to TRBJ2-5; 8 nucleotides line up with TRBD2. The J call is in doubt because the DNA end fits TRBJ2-7 better. The material sequenced was blood. The receptor's source is a girl aged 10-17 years with multiple sclerosis. In nucleotides, the CDR3 is TGTGCCAGCAGTTCCATCACTAGCGGCTACGAGCAGTACTTC. It translates to CASSSITSGYEQYF.